Listed below are T cell receptor beta chains from one sample, sequenced in a study of blood T cell repertoires in COVID-19. Method: immunoSEQ multiplex PCR; TCRdb's copy keeps in-frame clones and lacks some. The sample yields 90,000 or so clones, roughly 88% seen once. The sequencing sample was made of peripheral blood. The receptors originated from a man in his 60s with acute or convalescent COVID-19. Both conserved end residues are part of each CDR3. A D gene is named only where the DNA matches it firmly. Rows may omit the clone size; those that give it use once, few, many or a size class.

>-|TRBJ1-6|TRBV4-2|-
TGTGCCAGCAGCCGTATTAACTCCTATAATTCACCCCTCCACTTT
CASSRINSYNSPLHF
>-|TRBJ1-4|TRBV29-1|-
TGCAGCGCTAATGGAGGGGAAAGTGAAAAACTGTTTTTT
CSANGGESEKLFF
>TRBD1|TRBJ2-5|TRBV14|-
TGTGCCAGCAGCCAGACAGGGGCCCCCGGTGCCCAGTACTTC
CASSQTGAPGAQYF
>TRBD1|TRBJ1-1|TRBV27|-
TGTGCCAGCAGTCTTGGGACAGGGTTTAGTGAAGCTTTCTTT
CASSLGTGFSEAFF
>TRBD2|TRBJ2-3|TRBV3-1/TRBV3-2|few
TGTGCCAGCAGCCAAGAATATAGCGGGGGGGCCAACACAGATACGCAGTATTTT
CASSQEYSGGANTDTQYF
>TRBD1|TRBJ2-1|TRBV6-6|-
TGTGCCAGCAGACAGCGACAGGGGCCGTACAATGAGCAGTTCTTC
CASRQRQGPYNEQFF
>-|TRBJ1-5|TRBV12-3/TRBV12-4|-
TGTGCCAGCAGTTTAGACAGGAGTCGGCCCCAGCATTTT
CASSLDRSRPQHF
>TRBD1|TRBJ1-5|TRBV5-6|-
TGTGCCAGCAGCATATATACAGGGGTCGGTCAGCCCCAGCATTTT
CASSIYTGVGQPQHF
>-|TRBJ2-2|TRBV28|-
TGTGCCACCTTCCCCGGGACACAGAACACCGGGGAGCTGTTTTTT
CATFPGTQNTGELFF
>TRBD1|TRBJ1-4|TRBV7-9|-
TGTGCCAGCAGCTTAGGGGGACAGCGAGGGGAAAAACTGTTTTTT
CASSLGGQRGEKLFF
>TRBD1|TRBJ2-1|TRBV3-1/TRBV3-2|-
TGTGCCAGCAGCCGAAGAGGACAGGGTCATGGTGAGCAGTTCTTC
CASSRRGQGHGEQFF
>-|TRBJ1-6|TRBV2|-
TGTGCCAGCACCGGACAGTCGAGCTCCTATAATTCACCCCTCCACTTT
CASTGQSSSYNSPLHF
>-|TRBJ1-2|TRBV4-1|-
TGCGCCAGCAGCCAAGATCTGTACGCAGTCTATGGCTACACCTTC
CASSQDLYAVYGYTF
>TRBD1|TRBJ1-5|TRBV7-9|-
TGTGCCAGCAGCCTTTACAGGGGTGGGGATAGCAATCAGCCCCAGCATTTT
CASSLYRGGDSNQPQHF
>TRBD1|TRBJ1-5|TRBV6-5|-
TGTGCCAGCAGTAGCCCGGGACAGGGAGGTCAGCCCCAGCATTTT
CASSSPGQGGQPQHF
>-|TRBJ2-2|TRBV2|-
TGTGCCAGCAGTGTGATGCAGATGAACACCGGGGAGCTGTTTTTT
CASSVMQMNTGELFF
>-|TRBJ2-2|TRBV11-2|-
TGTGCCAGCAGCTTAGAGGGGGGGCTTTTGTCCGGGGAGCTGTTTTTT
CASSLEGGLLSGELFF